This T cell receptor (beta chain) emerged from a study of blood T cells in healthy people across ages. This CDR3 comprises 15 residues. CDR1 is MDHEN, CDR2 SYDVKM, per germline. V was shortened by 6 bases and J by 1 base, with 14 bases between the two germline ends. Through a sample-barcoded 5' primer and a J-beta primer mix, a second PCR was run for about 7 to 12 cycles. Every individual sample yielded 3 million or more paired-end reads (each containing CDR3). TCRdb itself ran the 5' RACE reads through MiXCR, one entry per CDR3 protein. The sample has about 1.1 million distinct CDR3 sequences, around two fifths seen once.

The J gene is TRBJ2-3, the V gene TRBV28, with D perhaps matching TRBD2 (6 bases). The sequence was collected from a man younger than 35 in good health. The sample was blood. The CDR3: CASRTGASGTDTQYF. In DNA, the CDR3 is TGTGCCAGCAGAACGGGTGCTAGCGGCACAGATACGCAGTATTTT.